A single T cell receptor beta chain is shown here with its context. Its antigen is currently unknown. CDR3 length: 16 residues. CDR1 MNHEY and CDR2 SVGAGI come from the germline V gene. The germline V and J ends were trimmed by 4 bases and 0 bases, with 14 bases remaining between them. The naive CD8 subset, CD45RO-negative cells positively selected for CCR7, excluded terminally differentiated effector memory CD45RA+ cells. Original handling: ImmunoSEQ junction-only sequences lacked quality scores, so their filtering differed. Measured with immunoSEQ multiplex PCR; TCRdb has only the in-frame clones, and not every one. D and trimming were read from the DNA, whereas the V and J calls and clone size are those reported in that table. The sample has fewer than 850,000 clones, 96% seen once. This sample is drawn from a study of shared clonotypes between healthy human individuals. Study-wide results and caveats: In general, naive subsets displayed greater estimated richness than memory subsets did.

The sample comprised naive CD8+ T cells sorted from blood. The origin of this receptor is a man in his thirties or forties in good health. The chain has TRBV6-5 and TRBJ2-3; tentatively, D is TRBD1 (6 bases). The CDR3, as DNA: TGTGCCAGCAGTTCGTACAGGGATGCGAGCACAGATACGCAGTATTTT. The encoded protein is CASSSYRDASTDTQYF.